This T cell receptor (beta chain) was captured by sequencing in a study of cytomegalovirus exposure and HLA in healthy donors. Study-level results: Certain indistinguishable V segments, among them TRBV6-2 and TRBV6-3, were excluded. Sequencing artifact likely explains a cluster of highly shared sequence variants. The authors later found HLA-associated TCR beta chains more clonally expanded than equally common others. In a later analysis, TCR association rates varied by HLA locus: DRB1 most, HLA-C fewest.

With 60 Vbeta and 13 Jbeta primers, the PCR was carried out. The assay was immunoSEQ multiplex PCR, and TCRdb's table has in-frame clones only and misses some. The sample comprises hundreds of thousands of clones, about 79% of which are singletons, and approximately 1.8% rests with the top ten. Remarks on this clone: The target antigen is unknown.

Germline loops: CDR1 SGHTA, CDR2 FQGNSA. Trimming took off 5 bases at V and 3 bases at J, with 15 bases between the two ends. The length of the CDR3 is 15 residues. The sample was PBMCs. This receptor was identified in a male donor in good health and CMV-seronegative. This chain links TRBV7-2 with TRBJ2-3, with a possible D match to TRBD2 (6 bases). The CDR3 nucleotides are TGTGCCAGCAGCACCCCCGGGACTCAGACAGATACGCAGTATTTT. Amino acids: CASSTPGTQTDTQYF.